Below are 29 T cell receptor beta chains sequenced from a single sample in a study of T cells in women clearing cervical HPV infection. Method: immunoSEQ multiplex PCR; TCRdb's copy keeps in-frame clones and lacks some. This sample's table reports tens of thousands of clones. Sequences were obtained from blood buffy coat. The receptor source for this set is a woman aged 18-70 years with a cervical HPV16 infection that either progressed to CIN3+ or cleared (not recorded which).

The covered CDR3 bases are TGTGCCAGCAGCCAGGGGACTAGCGGGGTCTACGAG. Amino acids: CASSQGTSGVYE. The complete CDR3 reads CASSQGTSGVYEQYF. V gene TRBV11-2 combines with J gene TRBJ2-7; 13 nucleotides align to TRBD2. The CDR3 is cut off 3 residues early in the read; its end comes from the germline J gene. The germline gives CDR1 SGHAT, CDR2 FQNNGV. The J segment lost 3 bases and the V segment lost 5 bases, leaving 4 bases of the junction unmatched. This CDR3 spans 15 amino acids.

With respect to this clone: The read stops 3 residues short of the end of the CDR3; the missing end is completed from the germline J gene. The J gene is TRBJ2-4, the V gene TRBV18; D remains ambiguous. The CDR3 contains 13 residues. Trimming stripped 3 bases from V and 8 bases from J, with 11 bases between. Germline CDR1 and CDR2: KGHSH and LQKENI. CDR3: CASSPLRAHIQYF. The CDR3 DNA, read in part, is TGTGCCAGCTCACCCCTACGTGCCCACATT.

Details on this clone: Sequencing ends 3 residues short of the CDR3 end; the germline J gene provides the rest. V usage is TRBV23-1 and J usage is TRBJ2-7, with no clear D. TRBV23-1 belongs to the ORF category, with a function that is uncertain. The CDR3 loop spans 18 amino acids. The V gene lost 3 bases and the J gene lost 0 bases, with 21 bases spanning the gap. The CDR3 region is CASSHPRLCSFHSYEQYF. The sequenced part of the CDR3 DNA is TGCGCCAGCAGTCATCCACGCCTATGTAGCTTCCACTCCTACGAG.

Regarding this clone: Read coverage stops 3 residues before the CDR3 terminus; the germline J gene supplies the remainder. The chain uses TRBV6-2 or TRBV6-3 and TRBJ1-1; TRBD1 agrees at 7 bases. V was pared by 7 bases and J by 5 bases, with 1 base of the junction left unmatched. Germline V gene data show CDR1 as MNHEY and CDR2 as SVGEGT. The CDR3 consists of 11 residues. The CDR3 bases that were read are TGTGCCAGCATCAGGGGGACTGAA. Its protein product is CASIRGTE. The CDR3 as a whole reads CASIRGTEAFF.

On this clone: The read terminates 3 residues ahead of where the CDR3 ends, so the germline J gene completes it. The rearrangement links TRBV27 to TRBJ2-5, with 8 bases fitting TRBD2. Germline V gene lookup returns CDR1 MNHEY and CDR2 SMNVEV (reference sequence). The CDR3 is 15 residues long. Unmatched junction bases numbered 6, after V lost 5 bases and J lost 1 base. The CDR3: CASSPYTSGQETQYF. The covered CDR3 bases are TGTGCCAGCAGTCCATATACTAGCGGCCAAGAGACC.

On this clone itself: Sequencing ends 3 residues short of the CDR3 end; the germline J gene provides the rest. The chain uses TRBV7-3 and TRBJ2-5, with 7 bases that match TRBD2. Germline CDR1 and CDR2: SGHTA and FQGTGA. V was clipped by 5 bases and J by 5 bases; unmatched bases: 11. The CDR3 is 15 amino acids. The CDR3 sequence is CASSRWGGVGETQYF. The part of the CDR3 DNA that was read is TGTGCCAGCAGCCGCTGGGGAGGGGTTGGGGAGACC.

For this clone: The CDR3 end falls 3 residues outside the read, so it is completed with the germline J gene. The V and J genes are TRBV5-1 and TRBJ2-3; the D is unclear. Per the germline V gene, CDR1 is SGHRS and CDR2 is YFSETQ. CDR3 length equals 14 residues. V shed 0 bases and J shed 6 bases, with 11 bases lying between them. The CDR3 sequence is CASSLGGPTDTQYF. The part of the CDR3 DNA that was read is TGCGCCAGCAGCTTGGGTGGGCCGACGGATACG.

Comments on this clone: The DNA ends 3 residues before the CDR3 does, and the rest of the CDR3 is filled in from the germline J gene. The chain employs TRBV28 and TRBJ1-2; 10 bases fit TRBD1. The CDR3 is 17 residues long. J gave up 5 bases and V 5 bases, and 14 bases lay outside the gene matches. Looked up from germline, CDR1 is MDHEN and CDR2 is SYDVKM. Incomplete CDR3 DNA: TGTGCCAGCAGTATACTCTCTTTGGGACAGGGGCCTTATGGC. As protein: CASSILSLGQGPYG. The whole CDR3 protein is CASSILSLGQGPYGYTF.

The CDR3 is CSARSGTNLGYTF. The CDR3 bases that were read are TGCAGTGCTAGATCGGGGACAAACTTGGGC. The chain recombines TRBV20-1 with TRBJ1-2; a possible D gene is TRBD1 (6 bases). The observed sequence ends 3 residues before the CDR3 terminus, with the missing tail filled in from the germline J gene. CDR3 length equals 13 residues. The germline V gene encodes CDR1 DFQATT and CDR2 SNEGSKA (reference sequence).

Concerning this clone itself: The CDR3 end lies 3 residues beyond the end of the read and is filled in from the germline J gene. In the same sample, other DNA sequences code for this CDR3. V is TRBV7-2 and J is TRBJ2-5; perhaps TRBD2 as D (6 bases). The CDR3 spans 14 residues. Germline V gene sequence: CDR1 SGHTA, CDR2 FQGNSA. Trimming cost V 0 bases and J 1 base, with 6 bases left between them. The DNA read from the CDR3 is TGTGCCAGCAGCTTAGCGGGGGGCCAAGAGACC. Protein product: CASSLAGGQET. The entire CDR3 protein reads CASSLAGGQETQYF. The full variable domain, completed using reference TRBV7-2 and TRBJ2-5, is GAGVSQSPSNKVTEKGKDVELRCDPISGHTALYWYRQSLGQGLEFLIYFQGNSAPDKSGLPSDRFSAERTGGSVSTLTIQRTQQEDSAVYLCASSLAGGQETQYFGPGTRLLVL.

Comments on this clone: The observed sequence ends 3 residues before the CDR3 terminus, with the missing tail filled in from the germline J gene. The chain couples TRBV7-2 to TRBJ2-3; tentatively, D is TRBD1 (5 bases). The CDR3 has 14 amino acids. Trimming shortened V by 5 bases and J by 4 bases, and 13 bases separated the two germline ends. From germline, CDR1 is SGHTA and CDR2 FQGNSA. CDR3 DNA, as far as it was read: TGTGCCAGCAGCGACAGCACTTTGGCAGATACG. Amino acid sequence: CASSDSTLADT. The entire CDR3 protein reads CASSDSTLADTQYF.

Note on this clone: Read sequence stops 3 residues before the CDR3 end, and the germline J gene provides the missing end. The chain couples TRBV19 to TRBJ1-3; 8 bases match TRBD1. Losses at the gene ends were 7 bases for V and 2 bases for J; bases not matched to a gene: 16. The CDR3 loop spans 18 amino acids. Germline V lookup: CDR1 LNHDA, CDR2 SQIVND (reference sequence). The CDR3 loop is CASTMRQGTGLTGNTIYF. The CDR3 bases that were read are TGTGCCAGTACCATGAGACAAGGGACAGGACTTACTGGAAACACC.

With regard to this clone: The observed sequence ends 3 residues before the CDR3 terminus, with the missing tail filled in from the germline J gene. The chain combines TRBV29-1 with TRBJ2-3; D possibly matches TRBD1 or TRBD2 (5 bases each). Trimming took 3 bases from V and 4 from J, leaving 11 bases between them. CDR3 length equals 13 residues. Germline V lookup: CDR1 SQVTM, CDR2 ANQGSEA. The CDR3 bases that were read are TGCAGCGTTGAGAGGGGCCTCGCAGATACG. Translation gives CSVERGLADT. Given in full, the CDR3 is CSVERGLADTQYF.

On this clone itself: The CDR3 end falls 3 residues outside the read, so it is completed with the germline J gene. The chain combines TRBV11-1 with TRBJ2-7; a weak D match, TRBD2 (5 bases). Trimming pared 1 base from V and 1 base from J, leaving 5 bases between. CDR1 is SGHAT, CDR2 FQDESV, per germline (reference sequence). This CDR3 spans 13 amino acids. The DNA read from the CDR3 is TGTGCCAGCAGCTTAGGGACTTCCTACGAG. This codes for CASSLGTSYE. The complete CDR3 reads CASSLGTSYEQYF.

As to this clone: The read finishes 3 residues shy of the CDR3 end, and the germline J gene is used to complete it. This chain connects TRBV5-1 to TRBJ2-5; TRBD2 matches 13 bases. The CDR3 totals 15 residues. Germline trimming cut 4 bases from V and 5 bases from J; bases unmatched to any gene: 5. Germline CDR1 is SGHRS and CDR2 is YFSETQ. The covered CDR3 bases are TGCGCCAGCAGCAAGGGACTAGCGGGATCGGAGACC. Amino acid sequence: CASSKGLAGSET. The entire CDR3 is CASSKGLAGSETQYF.

The CDR3 DNA, read in part, is TGCAGTGCTAGGGCCCTAGCGGGGGGACACAATGAG. Translation gives CSARALAGGHNE. Given in full, the CDR3 is CSARALAGGHNEQFF. The rearrangement links TRBV20-1 to TRBJ2-1; 11 bases are shared with TRBD2. The read ends 3 residues early relative to the CDR3; the germline J gene fills the gap. This CDR3 region has 15 residues. With V trimmed by 3 bases and J by 5 bases, 6 bases remained unmatched. Germline V gives CDR1 DFQATT, CDR2 SNEGSKA (reference sequence).

Note on this clone: The CDR3 end is not reached by the read, which stops 3 residues before it; the germline J gene fills it in. The chain has TRBV5-1 and TRBJ2-7, with 8 nucleotides matching TRBD1. CDR1 SGHRS and CDR2 YFSETQ come from the germline V gene. Germline trimming cut 3 bases from V and 3 bases from J; bases unmatched to any gene: 17. This CDR3 has 18 residues. The DNA read from the CDR3 is TGCGCCAGCAGCTCCCTCCCGACAGGGGAGCTGAAGCGCTACGAG. This translates into CASSSLPTGELKRYE. The whole CDR3 protein reads CASSSLPTGELKRYEQYF.

For this clone: Coverage ceases 3 residues before the CDR3 finishes, and the germline J gene fills in the end. This sequence joins TRBV13 and TRBJ2-3, with 10 bases matching TRBD2. CDR3 length: 18 residues. After removal of 3 bases from V and 2 bases from J, the junction contained 11 bases not matched to a gene. Germline V CDR1 and CDR2: PRHDT, FYEKMQ (reference sequence). CDR3 in amino acids: CASSFQREGQFSTDTQYF. CDR3 bases read: TGTGCCAGCAGCTTCCAGCGGGAGGGCCAATTTTCCACAGATACG.

About this clone: The DNA ends 3 residues before the CDR3 does, and the rest of the CDR3 is filled in from the germline J gene. The V and J genes are TRBV28 and TRBJ2-7, with D hard to call. This CDR3 spans 14 amino acids. Germline CDR1 MDHEN, CDR2 SYDVKM. V gave up 4 bases and J gave up 5 bases, with 15 bases separating them. The chain's CDR3 is CASSSQHRIHEQYF. CDR3 bases read: TGTGCCAGCAGTTCACAGCACCGTATCCACGAG.

Concerning this clone itself: Sequencing ends 3 residues short of the CDR3 end; the germline J gene provides the rest. V usage is TRBV2 and J usage is TRBJ2-3; D perhaps matches TRBD1 (6 bases). Germline-derived CDR1 and CDR2 are SNHLY and FYNNEI. Trimming left V 6 bases short and J 6 bases short, with 13 bases between. The CDR3 has 13 amino acids. The CDR3 is CASRTTGLDTQYF. The CDR3 DNA, read in part, is TGTGCCAGCAGAACCACAGGGTTGGATACG. Full variable domain (remainder filled in from reference TRBV2 and TRBJ2-3): EPEVTQTPSHQVTQMGQEVILRCVPISNHLYFYWYRQILGQKVEFLVSFYNNEISEKSEIFDDQFSVERPDGSNFTLKIRSTKLEDSAMYFCASRTTGLDTQYFGPGTRLTVL.

Concerning this clone itself: The sequence runs out 3 residues before the end of the CDR3; the remainder is reconstructed from the germline J gene. The chain employs TRBV7-3 and TRBJ2-1; D gene ambiguous. The germline gives CDR1 SGHTA, CDR2 FQGTGA. The CDR3 runs 14 residues. V was clipped by 4 bases and J by 8 bases, with 15 bases between them. The CDR3 reads CASSSPLRTDEQFF. The CDR3 bases that were read are TGTGCCAGCAGCTCCCCCCTCCGAACGGATGAG.

Worth noting for this clone: Read sequence stops 3 residues before the CDR3 end, and the germline J gene provides the missing end. This sequence joins TRBV5-4 and TRBJ1-1; D possibly corresponds to TRBD1 (6 bases). Deletions cut 4 bases from V and 0 bases from J, with 13 bases between. The CDR3 contains 15 residues. In germline, CDR1 is SGHNT, CDR2 YYREEE (reference sequence). The CDR3 DNA, read in part, is TGTGCCAGCAGCCGGACAGAAACTATGAACACTGAA. Translated, it gives CASSRTETMNTE. The CDR3 reads in full as CASSRTETMNTEAFF.

For this clone: The CDR3 end falls 3 residues outside the read, so it is completed with the germline J gene. The V and J genes are TRBV10-1 and TRBJ2-5; TRBD2 matches 7 bases. Per the germline V gene, CDR1 is WNHNN and CDR2 is SYGVQD (reference sequence). This CDR3 has 13 residues. Losses at the gene ends were 2 bases for V and 5 bases for J; bases not matched to a gene: 2. The part of the CDR3 DNA that was read is TGCGCCAGCAGTGAGAGCGGGGTGGAGACC. Translated, it gives CASSESGVET. The CDR3 in full is CASSESGVETQYF.

Note on this clone: The CDR3 end falls 3 residues outside the read, so it is completed with the germline J gene. This chain connects TRBV2 to TRBJ2-5, with 10 bases lining up with TRBD2. The germline gives CDR1 SNHLY, CDR2 FYNNEI. The V segment lost 7 bases and the J segment 3 bases; nucleotides outside the gene matches: 8. The CDR3 runs 15 residues. The covered CDR3 bases are TGTGCCAGCATTCCCAGCGGGGGGGCGAAAGAGACC. This gives the protein CASIPSGGAKET. The complete CDR3 sequence is CASIPSGGAKETQYF.

About this clone: The sequence runs out 3 residues before the end of the CDR3; the remainder is reconstructed from the germline J gene. The V gene is TRBV7-2, the J gene TRBJ2-1; 8 bases fit TRBD1. The germline gives CDR1 SGHTA, CDR2 FQGNSA. The CDR3 contains 13 residues. Trimming took 9 bases from V and 4 from J; bases not matched to a gene: 5. CDR3 in amino acids: CASGTGPYNEQFF. Partial CDR3 DNA: TGTGCCAGTGGGACAGGACCTTACAATGAG.

As for this clone: The missing CDR3 end, 3 residues past where the read stops, is filled in from the germline J gene. V and J are TRBV7-9 and TRBJ2-4, with 7 positions matching TRBD2. The CDR3 runs to 14 residues. Germline V gives CDR1 SEHNR, CDR2 FQNEAQ (reference sequence). CDR3 bases read: TGTGCCAGCAGCTCGGGACTACCAGGAGAAATT. This gives the protein CASSSGLPGEI. The whole CDR3 sequence reads CASSSGLPGEIQYF.

The CDR3 sequence is CASSPVPRGDTDTQYF. The DNA read from the CDR3 is TGCGCCAGCAGCCCCGTCCCTCGAGGGGACACAGATACG. This chain joins TRBV5-1 and TRBJ2-3, with D possibly called TRBD1 or TRBD2 (5 bases each). The read terminates 3 residues ahead of where the CDR3 ends, so the germline J gene completes it. Trimming pared 4 bases from V and 2 bases from J, leaving 17 bases between. The CDR3 runs to 16 residues. The germline V gene has CDR1 SGHRS and CDR2 YFSETQ.

Concerning this clone itself: With the read ending 3 residues before the CDR3 end, the germline J gene is used to fill in that end. The V gene is TRBV10-3, the J gene TRBJ1-3; D might be TRBD1 (5 bases). The germline V gene has CDR1 ENHRY and CDR2 SYGVKD. V lost 4 bases and J 1 base, leaving 11 bases between the germline ends. CDR3 size: 15 residues. CDR3 in amino acids: CAISGGEDSGNTIYF. The covered CDR3 bases are TGTGCCATCAGTGGGGGGGAGGATTCTGGAAACACC.

A word on this clone: The CDR3 end lies 3 residues beyond the end of the read and is filled in from the germline J gene. The chain carries TRBV5-1 and TRBJ1-2; 8 bases are shared with TRBD1. CDR3 size: 14 residues. The V gene's germline CDR1 is SGHRS and CDR2 YFSETQ. With V trimmed by 7 bases and J by 5 bases, 10 bases remained unmatched. CDR3 sequence reads: CASADRGLGYGYTF. CDR3 bases read: TGCGCCAGCGCAGACAGGGGCTTGGGTTATGGC.